This T cell receptor beta chain was identified during a study of beta chain features in type 1 diabetes. The study, taken as a whole, reports: The study found moderately but significantly shorter TCRB CDR3s in all four CD4+ subsets of Type 1 diabetes patients. When VDJ junctions were examined, type 1 diabetes patients showed fewer insertions and more deletions. High-TCR-expressing cells could be over-represented by cDNA sequencing. In the patient group, naive, central memory and Treg TCRB repertoires seemed more alike than in the healthy donor group.

Only a few counts were recorded for this clone. Antigen specificity is unknown. The sequenced template was cDNA made from the entire isolated RNA. TCRdb's copy holds only in-frame clones and misses some; the assay was immunoSEQ multiplex PCR. Of 250,000 or so clones in the sample, around 21% were seen once. Germline V CDR1 and CDR2: MDHEN, SYDVKM. The CDR3 is 15 residues long. V lost 8 bases and J lost 3, with 17 bases in between. The TCR comes from a woman in her 40s with type 1 diabetes. The sequenced material came from naive CD4+ T cells from blood. This chain joins TRBV28 and TRBJ2-1; a possible D gene is TRBD2 (6 bases). The CDR3: CASGVSGDFYNEQFF. The CDR3 region has the DNA TGTGCCAGCGGGGTTTCGGGGGACTTCTACAATGAGCAGTTCTTC.